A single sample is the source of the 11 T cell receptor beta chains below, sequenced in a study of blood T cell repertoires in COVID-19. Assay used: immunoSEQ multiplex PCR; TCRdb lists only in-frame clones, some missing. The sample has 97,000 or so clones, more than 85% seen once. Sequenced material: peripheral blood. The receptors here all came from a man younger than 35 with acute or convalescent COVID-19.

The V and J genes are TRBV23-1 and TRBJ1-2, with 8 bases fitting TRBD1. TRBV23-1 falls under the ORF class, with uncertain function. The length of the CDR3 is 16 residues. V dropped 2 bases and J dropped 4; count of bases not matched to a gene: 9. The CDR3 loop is CASSQPRTGTGYGYTF. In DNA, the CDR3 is TGCGCCAGCAGTCAACCACGGACAGGGACGGGCTATGGCTACACCTTC.

The CDR3 protein is CASSQEGITGTGVIYSNQPQHF. CDR3 coding DNA: TGCGCCAGCAGCCAAGAGGGTATTACCGGGACAGGGGTAATTTATAGCAATCAGCCCCAGCATTTT. The chain recombines TRBV4-1 with TRBJ1-5; 10 bases line up with TRBD1. The CDR3 is 22 amino acids. V trimming: 0 bases; J trimming: 0 bases; junction bases outside the gene matches: 17. Germline CDR1 is MGHRA and CDR2 is YSYEKL.

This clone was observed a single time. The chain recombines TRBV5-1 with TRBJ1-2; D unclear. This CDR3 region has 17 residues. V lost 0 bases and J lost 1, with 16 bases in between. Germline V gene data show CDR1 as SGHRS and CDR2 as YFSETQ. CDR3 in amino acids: CASSLAGSRNLNYGYTF. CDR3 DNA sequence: TGCGCCAGCAGCTTGGCTGGGAGCAGGAACCTTAACTATGGCTACACCTTC. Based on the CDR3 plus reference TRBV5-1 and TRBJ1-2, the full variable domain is KAGVTQTPRYLIKTRGQQVTLSCSPISGHRSVSWYQQTPGQGLQFLFEYFSETQRNKGNFPGRFSGRQFSNSRSEMNVSTLELGDSALYLCASSLAGSRNLNYGYTFGSGTRLTVV.

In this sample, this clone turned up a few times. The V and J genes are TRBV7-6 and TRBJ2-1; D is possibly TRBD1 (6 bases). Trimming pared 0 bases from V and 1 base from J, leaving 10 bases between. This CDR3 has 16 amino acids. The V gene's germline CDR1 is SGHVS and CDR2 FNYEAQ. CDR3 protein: CASSLAGAVSYNEQFF. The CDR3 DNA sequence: TGTGCCAGCAGCTTAGCGGGGGCGGTATCCTACAATGAGCAGTTCTTC.

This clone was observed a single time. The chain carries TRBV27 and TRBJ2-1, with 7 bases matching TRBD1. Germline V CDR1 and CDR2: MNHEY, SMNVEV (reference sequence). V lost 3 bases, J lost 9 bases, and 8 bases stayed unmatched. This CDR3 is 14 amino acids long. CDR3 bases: TGTGCCAGCAGTTTTTTTATAGGGGGCAGTGAGCAGTTCTTC. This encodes CASSFFIGGSEQFF.

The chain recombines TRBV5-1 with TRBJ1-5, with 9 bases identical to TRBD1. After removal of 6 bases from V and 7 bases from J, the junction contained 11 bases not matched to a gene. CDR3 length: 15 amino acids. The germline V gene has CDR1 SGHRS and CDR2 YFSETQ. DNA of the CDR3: TGCGCCAGCACCCCTGACGCGGGACAGGGCCAGCCCCAGCATTTT. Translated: CASTPDAGQGQPQHF.

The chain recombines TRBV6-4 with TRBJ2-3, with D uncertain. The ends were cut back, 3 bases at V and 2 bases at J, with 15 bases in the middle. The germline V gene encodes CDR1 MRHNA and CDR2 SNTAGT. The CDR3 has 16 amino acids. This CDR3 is CASSEDGSLDTDTQYF. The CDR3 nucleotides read TGTGCCAGCAGTGAGGATGGTAGCTTGGACACAGATACGCAGTATTTT.

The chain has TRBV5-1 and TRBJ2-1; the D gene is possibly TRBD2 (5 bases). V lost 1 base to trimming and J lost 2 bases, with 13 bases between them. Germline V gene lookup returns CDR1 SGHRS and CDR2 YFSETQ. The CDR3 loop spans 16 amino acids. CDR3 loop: CASSLRGGYTYNEQFF. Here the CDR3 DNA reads TGCGCCAGCAGCTTGCGGGGTGGGTACACCTACAATGAGCAGTTCTTC.

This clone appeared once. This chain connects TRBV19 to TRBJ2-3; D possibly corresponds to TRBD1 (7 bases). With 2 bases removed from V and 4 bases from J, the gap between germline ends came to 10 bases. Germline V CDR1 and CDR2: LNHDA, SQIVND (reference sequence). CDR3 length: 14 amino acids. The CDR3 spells CASSITRGADTQYF. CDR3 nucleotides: TGTGCCAGTAGTATAACCAGGGGGGCAGATACGCAGTATTTT.

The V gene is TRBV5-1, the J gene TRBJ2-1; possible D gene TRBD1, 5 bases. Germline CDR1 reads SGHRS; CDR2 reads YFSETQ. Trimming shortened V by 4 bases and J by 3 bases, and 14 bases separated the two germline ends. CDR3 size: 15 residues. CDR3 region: CASSHPDKFYNEQFF. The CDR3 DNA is TGCGCCAGCAGCCACCCGGACAAGTTCTACAATGAGCAGTTCTTC.

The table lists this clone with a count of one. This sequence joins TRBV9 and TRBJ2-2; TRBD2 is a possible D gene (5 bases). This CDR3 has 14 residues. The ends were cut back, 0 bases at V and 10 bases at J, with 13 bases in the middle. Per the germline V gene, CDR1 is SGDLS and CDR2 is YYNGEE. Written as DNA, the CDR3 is TGTGCCAGCAGCGTAGAATCTAGCTCATTGGAGCTGTTTTTT. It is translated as CASSVESSSLELFF.